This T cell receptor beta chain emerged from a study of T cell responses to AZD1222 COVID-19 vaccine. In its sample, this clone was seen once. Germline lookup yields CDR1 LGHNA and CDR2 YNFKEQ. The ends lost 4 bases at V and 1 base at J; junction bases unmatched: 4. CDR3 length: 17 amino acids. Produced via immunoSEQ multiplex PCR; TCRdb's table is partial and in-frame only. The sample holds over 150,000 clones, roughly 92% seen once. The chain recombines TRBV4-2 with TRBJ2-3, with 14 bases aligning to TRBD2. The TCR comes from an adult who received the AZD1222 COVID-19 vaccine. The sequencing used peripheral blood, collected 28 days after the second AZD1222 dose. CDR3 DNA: TGTGCCAGCAGCCCCTCGGGACTAGCGGGGGGCACAGATACGCAGTATTTT. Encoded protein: CASSPSGLAGGTDTQYF.